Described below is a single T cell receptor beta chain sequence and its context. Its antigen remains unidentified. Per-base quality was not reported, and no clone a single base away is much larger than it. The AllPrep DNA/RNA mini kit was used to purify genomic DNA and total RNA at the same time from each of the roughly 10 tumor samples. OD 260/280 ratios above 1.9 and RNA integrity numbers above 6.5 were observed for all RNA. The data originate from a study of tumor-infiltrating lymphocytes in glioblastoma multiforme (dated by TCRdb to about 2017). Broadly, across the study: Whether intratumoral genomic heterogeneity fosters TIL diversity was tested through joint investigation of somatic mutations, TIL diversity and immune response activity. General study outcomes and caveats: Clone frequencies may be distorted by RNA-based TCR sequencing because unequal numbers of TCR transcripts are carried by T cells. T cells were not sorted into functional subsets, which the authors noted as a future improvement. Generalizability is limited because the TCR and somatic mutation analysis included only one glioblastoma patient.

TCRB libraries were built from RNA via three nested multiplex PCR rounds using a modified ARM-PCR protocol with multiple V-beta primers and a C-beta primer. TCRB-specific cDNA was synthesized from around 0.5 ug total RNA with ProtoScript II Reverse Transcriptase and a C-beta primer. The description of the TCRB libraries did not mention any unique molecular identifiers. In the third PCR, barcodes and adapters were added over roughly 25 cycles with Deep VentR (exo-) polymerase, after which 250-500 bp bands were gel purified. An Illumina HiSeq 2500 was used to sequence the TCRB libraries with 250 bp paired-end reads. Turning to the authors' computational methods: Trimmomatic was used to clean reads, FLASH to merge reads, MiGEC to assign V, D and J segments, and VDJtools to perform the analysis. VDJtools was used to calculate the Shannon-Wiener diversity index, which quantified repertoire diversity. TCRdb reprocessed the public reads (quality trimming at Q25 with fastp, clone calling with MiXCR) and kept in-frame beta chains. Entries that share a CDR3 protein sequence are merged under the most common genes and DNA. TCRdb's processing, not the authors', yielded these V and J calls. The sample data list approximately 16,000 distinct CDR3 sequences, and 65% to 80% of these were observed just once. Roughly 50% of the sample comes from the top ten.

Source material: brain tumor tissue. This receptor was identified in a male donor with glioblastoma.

The CDR3 loop reads CASSPAAGLPGREQYF. The DNA sequence is as follows: TGCGCCAGCAGCCCGGCCGCGGGACTCCCCGGTCGGGAGCAGTACTTC. Recombination joined TRBV4-1 with TRBJ2-7; tentative D gene TRBD2, with 6 bases matching. The germline ends are 23 bases apart after V is trimmed by 4 bases and J by 7 bases. The CDR3 covers 16 residues, taking in both the cysteine and the phenylalanine. The retained sequence is limited to the CDR3, 48 bases, with the frame set at the first base. The CDR1 and CDR2 encoded by the germline V gene are MGHRA and YSYEKL.